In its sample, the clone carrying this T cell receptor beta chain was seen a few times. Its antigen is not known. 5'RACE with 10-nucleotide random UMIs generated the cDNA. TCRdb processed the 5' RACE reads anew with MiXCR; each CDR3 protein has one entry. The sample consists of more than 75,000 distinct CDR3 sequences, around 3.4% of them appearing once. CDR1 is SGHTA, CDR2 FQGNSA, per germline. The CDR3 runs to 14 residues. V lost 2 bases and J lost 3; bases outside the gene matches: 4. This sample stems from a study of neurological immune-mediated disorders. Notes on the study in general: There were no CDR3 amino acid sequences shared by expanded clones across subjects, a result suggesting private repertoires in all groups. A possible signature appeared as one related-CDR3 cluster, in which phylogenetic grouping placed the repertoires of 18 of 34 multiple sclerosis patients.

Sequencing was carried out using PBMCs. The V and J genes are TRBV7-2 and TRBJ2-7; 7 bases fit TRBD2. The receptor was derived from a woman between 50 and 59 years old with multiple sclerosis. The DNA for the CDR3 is TGTGCCAGCAGCTTAAGCGGACTAGTCTACGAGCAGTACTTC. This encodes CASSLSGLVYEQYF. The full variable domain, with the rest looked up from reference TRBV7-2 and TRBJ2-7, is GAGVSQSPSNKVTEKGKDVELRCDPISGHTALYWYRQSLGQGLEFLIYFQGNSAPDKSGLPSDRFSAERTGGSVSTLTIQRTQQEDSAVYLCASSLSGLVYEQYFGPGTRLTVT.